The TCR beta chain described here comes from a study of regulatory T cells in long-lasting Graves disease. The table lists this clonotype with a few counts. Time point indicated: persistent/refractory GD, antithyroid drugs over 5 years with positive TRAb. Extracted RNA from PBMCs served as the source of the TCR library. Patients came from an endocrinology department in Xi'an, China. V shed 1 base and J shed 0 bases, with 10 bases lying between them. Germline CDR1 SEHNR, CDR2 FQNEAQ (reference sequence). The CDR3 consists of 16 residues. For TCR beta, libraries came from iRepertoire HTBI primers and Arm-PCR of CDR3 regions. MiXCR, run by TCRdb on the multiplex PCR reads, gives a single entry per CDR3 protein. The sample records roughly 500,000 distinct CDR3 sequences, more than 20% being singletons.

The chain carries TRBV7-9 and TRBJ1-3; no reliable D call. This receptor was obtained from a female donor with Graves disease. The specimen was peripheral blood mononuclear cells (PBMCs), collected when the disease was refractory, from a patient treated with antithyroid drugs. Here the CDR3 reads CASSLVVPISGNTIYF. The DNA of the CDR3 is TGTGCCAGCAGCTTAGTCGTTCCGATCTCTGGAAACACCATATATTTT.